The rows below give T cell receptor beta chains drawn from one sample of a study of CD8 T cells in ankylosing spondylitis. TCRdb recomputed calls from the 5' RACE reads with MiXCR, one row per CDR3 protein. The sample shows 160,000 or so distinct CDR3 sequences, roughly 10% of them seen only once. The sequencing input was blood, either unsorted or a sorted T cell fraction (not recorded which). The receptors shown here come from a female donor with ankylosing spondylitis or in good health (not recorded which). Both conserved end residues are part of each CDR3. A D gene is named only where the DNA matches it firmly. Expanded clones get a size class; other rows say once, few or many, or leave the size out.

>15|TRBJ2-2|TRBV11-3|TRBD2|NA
CASSSLPGGTGELFF
TGTGCCAGCAGCTCCCTCCCGGGGGGCACCGGGGAGCTGTTTTTT
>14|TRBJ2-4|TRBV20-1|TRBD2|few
CSAGEGLAEGIQCF
TGCAGTGCTGGGGAGGGACTAGCGGAGGGCATTCAGTGCTTC
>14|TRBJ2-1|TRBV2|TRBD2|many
CASGPGSGKNEQFF
TGTGCCAGCGGCCCGGGTAGCGGGAAGAATGAGCAGTTCTTC
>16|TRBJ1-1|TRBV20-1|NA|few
CSARTGPHHIITEAFF
TGCAGTGCTAGGACCGGCCCACACCACATAATCACTGAAGCTTTCTTT
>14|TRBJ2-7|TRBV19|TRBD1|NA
CASSAGTVEYEQYF
TGTGCCAGTAGCGCCGGGACAGTCGAATACGAGCAGTACTTC
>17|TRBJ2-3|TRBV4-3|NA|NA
CASSPGGGNGYTDTQYF
TGCGCCAGCAGCCCCGGTGGCGGGAACGGGTACACAGATACGCAGTATTTT
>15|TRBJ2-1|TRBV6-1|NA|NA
CASSEAPNSYNEQFF
TGTGCCAGCAGTGAAGCCCCCAACTCCTACAATGAGCAGTTCTTC
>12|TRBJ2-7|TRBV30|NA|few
CAWMESSYEQYF
TGTGCCTGGATGGAGAGCTCCTACGAGCAGTACTTC
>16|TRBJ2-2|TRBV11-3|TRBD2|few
CASSSGLAGGGGELFF
TGTGCCAGCAGCTCCGGACTAGCGGGAGGTGGCGGGGAGCTGTTTTTT
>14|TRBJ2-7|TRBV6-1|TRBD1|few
CASSPDRERDEQYF
TGTGCCAGCAGTCCGGACAGGGAACGCGACGAGCAGTACTTC
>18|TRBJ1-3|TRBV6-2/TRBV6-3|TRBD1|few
CASSYSSTGDVAGNTIYF
TGTGCCAGCAGTTACTCATCGACAGGGGATGTTGCTGGAAACACCATATATTTT
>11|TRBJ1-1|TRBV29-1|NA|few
CSVWDGTEAFF
TGCAGCGTTTGGGACGGTACTGAAGCTTTCTTT
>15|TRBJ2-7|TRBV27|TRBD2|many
CASSLLAGGPTEQYF
TGTGCCAGCAGTTTGCTAGCGGGAGGGCCTACCGAGCAGTACTTC
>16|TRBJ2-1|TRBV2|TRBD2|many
CASSDKTSGGDHEQFF
TGTGCCAGCAGCGATAAAACTAGCGGAGGGGATCATGAGCAGTTCTTC
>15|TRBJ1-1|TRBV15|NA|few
CATSSRGTRVTEAFF
TGTGCCACCAGCAGTAGGGGGACTCGGGTCACTGAAGCTTTCTTT
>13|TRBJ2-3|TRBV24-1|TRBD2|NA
CATRASGRDTQYF
TGTGCCACCAGGGCCAGCGGGAGAGATACGCAGTATTTT
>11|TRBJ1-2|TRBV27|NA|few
CASGIGSGYTF
TGTGCCAGCGGGATAGGGTCTGGCTACACCTTC
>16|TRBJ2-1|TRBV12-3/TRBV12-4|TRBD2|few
CASSMGLAGAYNEQFF
TGTGCCAGCAGTATGGGACTAGCGGGAGCCTACAATGAGCAGTTCTTC
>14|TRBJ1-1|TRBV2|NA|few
CASSERGTYTEAFF
TGTGCCAGCAGTGAACGAGGGACTTACACTGAAGCTTTCTTT
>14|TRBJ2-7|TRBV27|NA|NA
CASRPWGPSYEQYF
TGTGCCAGCAGACCTTGGGGGCCGTCCTACGAGCAGTACTTC
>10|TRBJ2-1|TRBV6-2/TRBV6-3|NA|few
CASRGGEQFF
TGTGCCAGCAGAGGGGGTGAGCAGTTCTTC
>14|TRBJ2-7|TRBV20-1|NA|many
CSARVPGLLYEQYF
TGCAGTGCTAGGGTCCCTGGACTTCTCTACGAGCAGTACTTC
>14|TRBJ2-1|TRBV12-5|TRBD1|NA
CASSDRDPYNEQFF
TGTGCTAGTTCTGACAGGGACCCCTACAATGAGCAGTTCTTC
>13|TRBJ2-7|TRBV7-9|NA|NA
CASSLNRADEQYF
TGTGCCAGCAGCTTAAACAGGGCCGACGAGCAGTACTTC
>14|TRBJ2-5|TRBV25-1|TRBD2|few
CASSVVGGQETQYF
TGTGCCAGCAGTGTGGTCGGGGGGCAAGAGACCCAGTACTTC
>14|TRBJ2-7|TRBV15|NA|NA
CATSRDKGSYEQYF
TGTGCCACCAGCAGAGATAAGGGGTCCTACGAGCAGTACTTC
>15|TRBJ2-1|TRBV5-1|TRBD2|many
CASSAGTSEGGEQFF
TGCGCCAGCAGCGCCGGGACTAGCGAAGGGGGTGAGCAGTTCTTC
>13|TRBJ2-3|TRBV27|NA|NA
CASSPRRVDTRYF
TGTGCCAGCAGTCCCCGGAGGGTGGATACGCGGTATTTT
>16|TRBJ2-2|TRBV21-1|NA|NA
CASSKDVVRSAGELFF
TGTGCCAGCAGCAAAGATGTCGTAAGGTCCGCCGGGGAGCTGTTTTTT
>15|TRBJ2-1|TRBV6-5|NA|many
CASSYSPTGAQEQFF
TGTGCCAGCAGTTACTCCCCCACGGGAGCACAGGAGCAGTTCTTC
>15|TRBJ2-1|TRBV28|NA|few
CASSSPRSNGVEQFF
TGTGCCAGCAGTTCTCCACGGAGTAATGGAGTTGAGCAGTTCTTC
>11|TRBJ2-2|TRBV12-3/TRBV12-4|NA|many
CATRHAGELFF
TGTGCCACCCGGCACGCCGGGGAGCTGTTTTTT
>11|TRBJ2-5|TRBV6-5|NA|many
CASRGGETQYF
TGTGCCTCTCGGGGAGGAGAGACCCAGTACTTC
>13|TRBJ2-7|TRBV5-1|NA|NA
CASKAGSTYEQYF
TGCGCCAGCAAGGCAGGGTCCACCTACGAGCAGTACTTC
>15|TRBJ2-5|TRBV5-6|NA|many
CASSPDRLTQETQYF
TGTGCCAGCAGTCCAGATCGACTGACCCAAGAGACCCAGTACTTC
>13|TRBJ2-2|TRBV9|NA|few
CASSVDADWELFF
TGTGCCAGCAGCGTAGACGCCGACTGGGAGCTGTTTTTT
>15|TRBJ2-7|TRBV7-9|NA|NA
CASSLAGLLGYEQYF
TGTGCCAGCAGCTTGGCGGGACTGCTGGGCTACGAGCAGTACTTC
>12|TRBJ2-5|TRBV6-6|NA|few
CASEGSQETQYF
TGTGCCAGCGAGGGATCTCAAGAGACCCAGTACTTC
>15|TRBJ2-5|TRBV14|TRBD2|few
CASSLPGLELETQYF
TGTGCCAGCAGCCTACCGGGACTAGAGTTGGAGACCCAGTACTTC
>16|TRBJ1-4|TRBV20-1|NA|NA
CSAPDTQLATNEKLFF
TGCAGTGCCCCAGACACTCAACTTGCAACTAATGAAAAACTGTTTTTT
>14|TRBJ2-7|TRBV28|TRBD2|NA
CASSSSGILYEQYF
TGTGCCAGCTCCTCTAGCGGGATACTCTACGAGCAGTACTTC
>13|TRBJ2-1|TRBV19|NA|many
CASSIGLYNEQFF
TGTGCCAGTAGTATCGGACTTTACAATGAGCAGTTCTTC
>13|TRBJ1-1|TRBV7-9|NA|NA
CASSPSGASEAFF
TGTGCCAGCAGCCCCAGTGGGGCATCTGAAGCTTTCTTT
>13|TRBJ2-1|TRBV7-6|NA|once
CASSFVVSDEQFF
TGTGCCAGCAGCTTTGTGGTTAGCGATGAGCAGTTCTTC
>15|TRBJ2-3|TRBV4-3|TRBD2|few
CASSQDSGSLDTQYF
TGCGCCAGCAGCCAAGATAGCGGGAGTCTAGATACGCAGTATTTT
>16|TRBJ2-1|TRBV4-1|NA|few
CASSLTLGSSYNEQFF
TGCGCCAGCAGCCTTACGCTAGGTAGCTCCTACAATGAGCAGTTCTTC
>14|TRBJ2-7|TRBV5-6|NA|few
CASSFYGSHYEQYF
TGTGCCAGCAGCTTCTACGGGAGCCACTACGAGCAGTACTTC
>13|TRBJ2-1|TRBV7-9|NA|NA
CASSLVITNEQFF
TGTGCCAGCAGCTTAGTGATAACCAATGAGCAGTTCTTC